This T cell receptor (beta chain) emerged from a study of blood T cell repertoires in COVID-19. Membership in each cohort depended on participant-reported clinical history. Using immunoSEQ multiplex PCR, the repertoire was profiled, and TCRdb retains in-frame clones only, with some absent. The sample holds 150,000 to 200,000 clones; 75% to 90% are singletons and the top ten take 10% to 15%. CDR1 is MGHRA, CDR2 YSYEKL, per germline. The V end was cut by 4 bases, the J end by 3 bases, with 11 bases between. The CDR3 covers 14 residues. This chain connects TRBV4-1 to TRBJ2-3; perhaps TRBD2 as D (5 bases). Source material: PBMCs or T cells enriched from blood (not recorded which). This TCR derives from a woman aged 60-70 years who had recovered from COVID-19. The CDR3 protein is CASSLRTQTDTQYF. Written as DNA, the CDR3 is TGCGCCAGCAGCCTCAGGACTCAAACAGATACGCAGTATTTT.